This T cell receptor (beta chain) originates from a study of blood T cell repertoires in COVID-19. Using immunoSEQ multiplex PCR, the repertoire was profiled, and TCRdb retains in-frame clones only, with some absent. Of around 26,000 clones in the sample, approximately 91% were seen once. The trim removed 5 bases at V and 6 bases at J, leaving 7 bases unmatched. This CDR3 region has 14 residues. Germline V gene data show CDR1 as SGHVS and CDR2 as FQNEAQ. J is TRBJ1-1 and V is TRBV7-8; the match to TRBD1 covers 9 bases. The specimen was peripheral blood. This sequence originates from a man aged 65-85 years with active COVID-19. The chain's CDR3 is CASSHRRTGAEAFF. The CDR3 bases are TGTGCCAGCAGCCACAGAAGGACAGGGGCTGAAGCTTTCTTT.